These 2 T cell receptor beta chains came from one sample sequenced in a study of blood T cell repertoires in COVID-19. TCRdb keeps only in-frame clones here, not all; method: immunoSEQ multiplex PCR. The sample holds fewer than 200,000 clones; about 85% are singletons and the top ten take roughly 1.1%. The sequencing input was peripheral blood. These TCRs come from a man between 60 and 70 years old who had recovered from COVID-19.

The chain recombines TRBV12-2 with TRBJ2-1; the D call TRBD2 from the table was never checked on the DNA. TRBV12-2 is noted as a pseudogene. The CDR3 has 14 amino acids. The CDR3 coding sequence is TGTGCAAGTCGCACAGCGGGGGGGTTCAATGAGCAGTTCTTC. Its protein is CASRTAGGFNEQFF.

The chain couples TRBV12-3 or TRBV12-4 to TRBJ2-1; no clear D gene. This CDR3 is built from 11 residues. V lost 6 bases to trimming and J lost 7 bases, with 7 bases between them. DNA of the CDR3: TGTGCCAGCAGCCTGTTAAATGAGCAGTTCTTC. It encodes CASSLLNEQFF.